The rows below give T cell receptor beta chains drawn from one sample of a study of CD8 T cells in ankylosing spondylitis. Each CDR3 protein is one row after TCRdb ran MiXCR on the 5' RACE reads. The table includes 310,000 or so distinct CDR3 sequences, 20% detected once. The specimen sequenced was blood, either unsorted or a sorted T cell fraction (not recorded which). The receptors were gathered from a male donor with ankylosing spondylitis or in good health (not recorded which). CDR3s include the opening cysteine and the closing phenylalanine or tryptophan. Each record gives: clone size, D gene, J gene, V gene, CDR3 length, CDR3 DNA, CDR3 protein. The D gene is left open where the match is weak. Expanded clones get a size class; other rows say once, few or many, or leave the size out.

clone size: few
D gene: .
J gene: TRBJ2-1
V gene: TRBV5-6
CDR3 length: 13
CDR3 DNA: TGTGCCAGCAGCTCGACTGACGGCAATGAGCAGTTCTTC
CDR3 protein: CASSSTDGNEQFF

clone size: .
D gene: TRBD1
J gene: TRBJ2-1
V gene: TRBV20-1
CDR3 length: 14
CDR3 DNA: TGCAGTGCACCCTATGGGACAGGGGGTCTTGAGCAGTTCTTC
CDR3 protein: CSAPYGTGGLEQFF

clone size: .
D gene: TRBD1
J gene: TRBJ2-5
V gene: TRBV12-3/TRBV12-4
CDR3 length: 13
CDR3 DNA: TGTGCCAGCAGCAGGGGGCGCCGGGAGACCCAGTACTTC
CDR3 protein: CASSRGRRETQYF

clone size: few
D gene: .
J gene: TRBJ1-4
V gene: TRBV7-3
CDR3 length: 14
CDR3 DNA: TGTGCCAGCAGCTTGAGGAGGGGAGCGGAAAAACTGTTTTTT
CDR3 protein: CASSLRRGAEKLFF

clone size: many
D gene: .
J gene: TRBJ2-3
V gene: TRBV5-6
CDR3 length: 17
CDR3 DNA: TGTGCCAGCAGAGGACTTCGATCTTCCTCTAGCACAGATACGCAGTATTTT
CDR3 protein: CASRGLRSSSSTDTQYF

clone size: few
D gene: .
J gene: TRBJ2-3
V gene: TRBV5-1
CDR3 length: 13
CDR3 DNA: TGCGCCAGCAGACCCCCAGGGGCGGATACGCAGTATTTT
CDR3 protein: CASRPPGADTQYF

clone size: .
D gene: TRBD1
J gene: TRBJ1-4
V gene: TRBV20-1
CDR3 length: 15
CDR3 DNA: TGCAGTGCTAGAGAACCGGGACAGGATAATGAAAAACTGTTTTTT
CDR3 protein: CSAREPGQDNEKLFF

clone size: medium-sized
D gene: .
J gene: TRBJ2-1
V gene: TRBV28
CDR3 length: 14
CDR3 DNA: TGTGCCACCACACCTCAGACCAAAGTGGATGAGCAGTTCTTC
CDR3 protein: CATTPQTKVDEQFF

clone size: .
D gene: TRBD2
J gene: TRBJ2-5
V gene: TRBV7-9
CDR3 length: 15
CDR3 DNA: TGTGCCAGCAGCTTGGTCGGGACTAGGGTTGAGACCCAGTACTTC
CDR3 protein: CASSLVGTRVETQYF

clone size: many
D gene: .
J gene: TRBJ1-2
V gene: TRBV20-1
CDR3 length: 16
CDR3 DNA: TGCAGTGCTAGAGACGGGGTCGACAGGTTGAACTATGGCTACACCTTC
CDR3 protein: CSARDGVDRLNYGYTF

clone size: few
D gene: TRBD2
J gene: TRBJ2-2
V gene: TRBV20-1
CDR3 length: 16
CDR3 DNA: TGCAGTGCCTCCCAATCTAGCGGGCCGAACACCGGGGAGCTGTTTTTT
CDR3 protein: CSASQSSGPNTGELFF

clone size: many
D gene: .
J gene: TRBJ2-1
V gene: TRBV20-1
CDR3 length: 13
CDR3 DNA: TGCAGTGCTGACGACCCCCGGGGGAATGAGCAGTTCTTC
CDR3 protein: CSADDPRGNEQFF

clone size: many
D gene: TRBD1
J gene: TRBJ1-1
V gene: TRBV5-1
CDR3 length: 15
CDR3 DNA: TGCGCCAGCAGCCCTGGCCGGACAGGGTCAACTGAAGCTTTCTTT
CDR3 protein: CASSPGRTGSTEAFF